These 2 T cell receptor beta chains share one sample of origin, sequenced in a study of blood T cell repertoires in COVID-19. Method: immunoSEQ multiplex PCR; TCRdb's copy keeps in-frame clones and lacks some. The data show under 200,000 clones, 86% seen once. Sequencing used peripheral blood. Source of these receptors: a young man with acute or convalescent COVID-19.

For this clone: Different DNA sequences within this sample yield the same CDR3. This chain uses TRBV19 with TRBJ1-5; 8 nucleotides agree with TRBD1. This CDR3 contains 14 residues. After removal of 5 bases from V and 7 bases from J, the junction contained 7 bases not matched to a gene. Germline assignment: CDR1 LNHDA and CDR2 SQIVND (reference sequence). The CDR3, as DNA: TGTGCCAGTAGTGTACAGGGGGAAGGCCAGCCCCAGCATTTT. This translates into CASSVQGEGQPQHF.

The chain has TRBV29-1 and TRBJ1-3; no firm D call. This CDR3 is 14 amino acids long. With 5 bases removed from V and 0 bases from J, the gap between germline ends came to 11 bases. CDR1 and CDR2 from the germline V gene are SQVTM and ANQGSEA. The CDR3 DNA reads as TGCAGCGTTAGTCCAGACTCCTCTGGAAACACCATATATTTT. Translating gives CSVSPDSSGNTIYF.